The clone carrying this T cell receptor beta chain was seen a few times. Its antigen is currently unknown. The data were taken from a study of long-term antiretroviral therapy in people with HIV. Findings and limits, study-wide: Clones that had undergone expansion before ART dominated the repertoire at all time points. HIV repertoires had narrower CDR3 length ranges than controls.

Runs used v3.0 of the immunoSEQ assay and were done at survey level. Clones were sequenced by immunoSEQ multiplex PCR, and TCRdb holds only the in-frame ones, with some missing. The sample includes about 16,000 clones, roughly 80% of them seen just once. V gave up 0 bases and J gave up 9 bases; unmatched junction bases: 11. This CDR3 is 16 amino acids long. Looked up from germline, CDR1 is SGHVS and CDR2 is FQNEAQ. This sequence joins TRBV7-8 and TRBJ2-7; 10 positions match TRBD2. Sequenced here: unsorted PBMCs, sampled 2.3 years after starting antiretroviral therapy. This receptor was identified in a woman in her 40s with HIV. The CDR3 nucleotides are TGTGCCAGCAGCTTAGCGGCTAGGCTAGCGGGAGTTGTGCAGTACTTC. Encoded protein: CASSLAARLAGVVQYF.